The 15 T cell receptor beta chains listed next were all sequenced from one sample in a study of T cell clonality in common variable immunodeficiency. Findings and limits, study-wide: Reportedly, TCR beta sequences from common variable immunodeficiency showed fewer deletions and N-nucleotide insertions.

No antigens are known for them. Sequenced by immunoSEQ multiplex PCR; TCRdb stores in-frame clones only, minus some. Sampling found more than 9,000 clones, none seen once. Material: peripheral blood mononuclear cells. These receptors were collected from a human donor with common variable immunodeficiency.

Worth noting for this clone: The CDR3 extends 3 residues past the end of the read, so its final part is completed from the germline J gene. The chain uses TRBV7-6 and TRBJ2-5, with D perhaps matching TRBD2 (7 bases). Trimming cost V 2 bases and J 5 bases, with 9 bases left between them. CDR3 length: 13 residues. Looked up from germline, CDR1 is SGHVS and CDR2 is FNYEAQ. CDR3 loop: CASSLRGGETQYF. The covered CDR3 bases are TGTGCCAGCAGCTTAAGGGGGGGCGAGACC.

About this clone: The read halts 3 residues ahead of the CDR3 end, with the missing end drawn from the germline J gene. The J gene is TRBJ2-1, the V gene TRBV6-1; 10 nucleotides line up with TRBD1. The germline V gene has CDR1 MNHNS and CDR2 SASEGT. The CDR3 has 16 residues. The V segment lost 1 base and the J segment 8 bases; nucleotides outside the gene matches: 8. Partial CDR3 DNA: TGTGCCAGCAGTGAAGGAACAGGGACAGGGGCCCATGAG. Encoded protein: CASSEGTGTGAHE. The full CDR3 protein reads CASSEGTGTGAHEQFF.

This clone is termed medium-sized. The CDR3 loop is CSASSTSGRSYNEQFF. The covered CDR3 bases are TGCAGTGCTAGCTCGACTAGCGGGAGATCCTACAATGAG. The chain employs TRBV20-1 and TRBJ2-1, with 12 bases matching TRBD2. The read finishes 3 residues shy of the CDR3 end, and the germline J gene is used to complete it. The CDR3 length is 16 residues. Germline V gene lookup returns CDR1 DFQATT and CDR2 SNEGSKA (reference sequence). J lost 1 base, V lost 3 bases, and 4 bases had no gene match.

This clone appeared a few times. The DNA ends 3 residues before the CDR3 does, and the rest of the CDR3 is filled in from the germline J gene. The chain uses TRBV7-2 and TRBJ2-3; D unclear. The germline CDR1 and CDR2 sequences are SGHTA and FQGNSA. The CDR3 is 15 amino acids. The V end was cut by 2 bases, the J end by 1 base, with 10 bases between. CDR3 sequence reads: CASSLRWSRTDTQYF. Partial CDR3 DNA: TGTGCCAGCAGCTTAAGGTGGTCACGCACAGATACG.

This clone has only a few counts. The read terminates 3 residues ahead of where the CDR3 ends, so the germline J gene completes it. V and J are TRBV7-9 and TRBJ1-2, with D perhaps matching TRBD1 (6 bases). CDR1 and CDR2 from the germline V gene are SEHNR and FQNEAQ (reference sequence). V dropped 2 bases and J dropped 6 bases, with 10 bases sitting between them. CDR3 length: 13 amino acids. CDR3 protein: CASSLIGQNGYTF. CDR3 DNA, as far as it was read: TGTGCCAGCAGCTTAATAGGACAGAATGGC.

This clone appeared a few times. The observed sequence ends 3 residues before the CDR3 terminus, with the missing tail filled in from the germline J gene. The gene calls are TRBV7-9 and TRBJ1-4; 8 bases are a match to TRBD1. This CDR3 has 14 amino acids. Unmatched junction bases numbered 4, after V lost 6 bases and J lost 4 bases. In germline, CDR1 is SEHNR, CDR2 FQNEAQ (reference sequence). The CDR3 sequence is CASSPGTGNEKLFF. The sequenced CDR3 bases are TGTGCCAGCAGTCCCGGGACAGGTAATGAAAAA. The whole variable domain, filled in from reference TRBV7-9 and TRBJ1-4, reads DTGVSQNPRHKITKRGQNVTFRCDPISEHNRLYWYRQTLGQGPEFLTYFQNEAQLEKSRLLSDRFSAERPKGSFSTLEIQRTEQGDSAMYLCASSPGTGNEKLFFGSGTQLSVL.

This clone was observed a handful of times. The CDR3 goes on 3 residues after the read ends, and that part is filled in from the germline J gene. The chain carries TRBV19 and TRBJ1-2; 12 bases are shared with TRBD1. The V gene's germline CDR1 is LNHDA and CDR2 SQIVND (reference sequence). The CDR3 extends over 15 amino acids. The V segment lost 6 bases and the J segment 7 bases; nucleotides outside the gene matches: 9. The CDR3 spells CASRGTGGALGGYTF. Incomplete CDR3 DNA: TGTGCCAGTAGAGGGACAGGGGGCGCATTAGGTGGC. The full variable domain, rest sourced from reference TRBV19 and TRBJ1-2, is DGGITQSPKYLFRKEGQNVTLSCEQNLNHDAMYWYRQDPGQGLRLIYYSQIVNDFQKGDIAEGYSVSREKKESFPLTVTSAQKNPTAFYLCASRGTGGALGGYTFGSGTRLTVV.

As concerns this clone: The read ends 3 residues early relative to the CDR3; the germline J gene fills the gap. The chain is built from TRBV2 and TRBJ2-1; 13 bases are shared with TRBD2. Germline V gives CDR1 SNHLY, CDR2 FYNNEI. The CDR3 totals 16 residues. V gave up 6 bases and J gave up 8 bases; unmatched junction bases: 10. The covered CDR3 bases are TGTGCCAGCAGCGAACAACCCGGACTAGCGGGAGATGAG. This sequence encodes CASSEQPGLAGDE. The whole CDR3 protein reads CASSEQPGLAGDEQFF.

Note on this clone: The missing CDR3 end, 3 residues past where the read stops, is filled in from the germline J gene. The chain uses TRBV2 and TRBJ2-7; 12 bases agree with TRBD1. Per the germline V gene, CDR1 is SNHLY and CDR2 is FYNNEI. After removal of 9 bases from V and 4 bases from J, the junction contained 1 base not matched to a gene. The CDR3 has 12 residues. The part of the CDR3 DNA that was read is TGTGCCAGGGGACAGGGGGCTTACGAG. Translating gives CARGQGAYE. The full CDR3 sequence reads CARGQGAYEQYF.

This clone was seen a handful of times. The CDR3 is cut off 3 residues early in the read; its end comes from the germline J gene. The rearrangement joins TRBV2 to TRBJ2-5; 8 nucleotides align to TRBD2. The CDR3 is 18 amino acids. Losses at the gene ends were 4 bases for V and 1 base for J; bases not matched to a gene: 14. The V gene's germline CDR1 is SNHLY and CDR2 FYNNEI. The sequenced CDR3 bases are TGTGCCAGCAGTGCCCGGGCTAGCGGGCAAAAACCCCAAGAGACC. Translated: CASSARASGQKPQET. From start to end, the CDR3 is CASSARASGQKPQETQYF.

This clone is termed medium-sized. The CDR3: CSVAKIAGRQDTQYF. CDR3 bases read: TGCAGCGTTGCGAAGATAGCGGGAAGGCAAGATACG. The chain links TRBV29-1 to TRBJ2-3, with TRBD2 matching 8 bases. With the read ending 3 residues before the CDR3 end, the germline J gene is used to fill in that end. V shed 4 bases and J 5 bases; nucleotides not matched to a gene: 11. Germline lookup yields CDR1 SQVTM and CDR2 ANQGSEA. The length of the CDR3 is 15 residues.

The sequenced CDR3 bases are TGTGCCAGCAGCTTTAGCCGGGGCGAG. Amino acids: CASSFSRGE. The full-length CDR3 reads as CASSFSRGEQYF. V and J are TRBV7-2 and TRBJ2-7; D may be TRBD2 (5 bases). The DNA ends 3 residues before the CDR3 does, and the rest of the CDR3 is filled in from the germline J gene. The V gene lost 3 bases and the J gene lost 6 bases, with 9 bases spanning the gap. CDR1 is SGHTA and CDR2 is FQGNSA in the germline V gene. The CDR3 has 12 amino acids.

A note on this clone: The CDR3 end lies 3 residues beyond the end of the read and is filled in from the germline J gene. This chain uses TRBV7-3 with TRBJ2-1, with 9 bases matching TRBD2. V dropped 4 bases and J dropped 4; count of bases not matched to a gene: 5. The CDR3 length is 15 residues. Germline V gives CDR1 SGHTA, CDR2 FQGTGA. CDR3 DNA, as far as it was read: TGTGCCAGCAGCTATGCTAGCGGGACTTACAATGAG. The encoded protein is CASSYASGTYNE. In full, the CDR3 is CASSYASGTYNEQFF.

This clone was seen a few times. The missing CDR3 end, 3 residues past where the read stops, is filled in from the germline J gene. V usage is TRBV19 and J usage is TRBJ1-4; a possible D gene is TRBD1 (6 bases). Germline values: CDR1 LNHDA, CDR2 SQIVND (reference sequence). V dropped 2 bases and J dropped 10 bases, with 11 bases sitting between them. The CDR3 totals 13 residues. CDR3 region: CASSIRKGVKLFF. CDR3 DNA, as far as it was read: TGTGCCAGTAGTATAAGGAAGGGGGTAAAA.

In its sample, this clone was seen a few times. Read coverage stops 3 residues before the CDR3 terminus; the germline J gene supplies the remainder. This chain connects TRBV7-8 to TRBJ2-5; D may be TRBD2 (5 bases). The CDR3 is 15 amino acids. From germline, CDR1 is SGHVS and CDR2 FQNEAQ. Trimming cost V 2 bases and J 1 base, with 11 bases left between them. CDR3 DNA (partial): TGTGCCAGCAGCTTAAGCGGCGCGCTCCAAGAGACC. This encodes CASSLSGALQET. The entire CDR3 protein reads CASSLSGALQETQYF.